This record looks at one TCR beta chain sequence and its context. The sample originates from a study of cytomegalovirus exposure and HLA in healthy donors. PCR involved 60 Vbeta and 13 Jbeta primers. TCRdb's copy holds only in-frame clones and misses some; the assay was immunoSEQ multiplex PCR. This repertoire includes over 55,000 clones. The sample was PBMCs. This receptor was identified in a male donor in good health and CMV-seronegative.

The CDR3 DNA is TGTGCCAGCAGTTTAACAGGGGCCGGCTACACCTTC. This codes for CASSLTGAGYTF. The rearrangement links TRBV27 to TRBJ1-2, with 7 bases lining up with TRBD1. Trimming took 2 bases from V and 8 from J; bases not matched to a gene: 2. This CDR3 spans 12 amino acids. Looked up from germline, CDR1 is MNHEY and CDR2 is SMNVEV (reference sequence).